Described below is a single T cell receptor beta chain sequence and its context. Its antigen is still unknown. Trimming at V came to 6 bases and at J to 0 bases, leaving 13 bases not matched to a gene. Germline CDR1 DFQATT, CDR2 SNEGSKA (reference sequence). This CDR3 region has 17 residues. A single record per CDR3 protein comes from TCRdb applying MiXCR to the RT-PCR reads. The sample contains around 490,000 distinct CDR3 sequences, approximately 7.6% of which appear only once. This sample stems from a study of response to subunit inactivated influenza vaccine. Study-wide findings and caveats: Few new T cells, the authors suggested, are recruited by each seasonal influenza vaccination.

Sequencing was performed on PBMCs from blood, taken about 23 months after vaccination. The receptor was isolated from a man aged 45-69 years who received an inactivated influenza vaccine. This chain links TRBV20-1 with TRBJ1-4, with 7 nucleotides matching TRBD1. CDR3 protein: CSAHDRADLATNEKLFF. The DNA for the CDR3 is TGCAGTGCCCACGACAGGGCCGACCTTGCAACTAATGAAAAACTGTTTTTT.